This entry concerns a single T cell receptor (beta chain). This clonotype was picked up one time. Its binding antigen is unknown. A much larger clone differs by one base, so this may be a read error. Moderately to severely active disease, a Clinical Activity Score of at least 3, a NOSPECS grade of at least 4, and a duration under 3 months were present in ophthalmopathy patients. Any patient with an uncontrolled infection, another autoimmune disease, pregnancy or lactation was excluded. Diagnoses were based on clinical symptoms, serum thyroxine and TRAb, thyroid ultrasound and orbital computed tomography. PBMCs were separated from about 10 ml of fresh peripheral blood using Ficoll-Paque density gradient centrifugation. Total RNA was extracted with Trizol reagent, and quality was checked on an Agilent 2100 Bioanalyzer. The CDR3, cysteine through phenylalanine, is 14 amino acids long. The CDR3 DNA has 42 bases and is translated from base 1. The germline V gene (reference sequence) specifies DFQATT as CDR1 and SNEGSKA as CDR2.

This entry is derived from a study of T cells in Graves' hyperthyroidism and ophthalmopathy (dated by TCRdb to the late 2010s). For the wider study: Peripheral blood samples were taken at initial diagnosis, before any treatment was given. TCR V-J signatures able to tell the groups apart were searched for in a discovery cohort of 90 to 100 patients, of whom under 45 had Graves' ophthalmopathy and roughly 57 had stable Graves' hyperthyroidism. TCR Vbeta CDR3 sequencing of approximately 140 peripheral blood samples (over 40 ophthalmopathy, under 80 hyperthyroidism and roughly 17 progressor patients) is reported in the paper. For training and testing, the 100 or so patients in the discovery cohort were randomly divided in a 7:3 ratio. Following sampling, methimazole starting at 30 mg daily was given to hyperthyroidism patients, and high-dose intravenous methylprednisolone was given to ophthalmopathy patients. In addition, the study compared T-cell repertoires in thyroid tissue and in blood from six Graves' hyperthyroidism patients. Prospective prediction of ophthalmopathy was tested in an independent validation cohort consisting of some 19 hyperthyroidism patients and approximately 16 patients who later progressed to ophthalmopathy. Results and caveats for the whole study, not just this receptor: Ophthalmopathy was separated from stable hyperthyroidism by a 13 V-J signature model, with about 86% sensitivity and 81% to 82% specificity obtained in cross-validation and 80%/75% obtained in testing. Blood samples also contained most of the expanded thyroid clonotypes (frequency above 0.001), which suggests that blood repertoires may reflect thyroid immune responses. No statistical method was used to set the sample size in advance, and investigators knew the group allocation. In validation, the model predicted progression to ophthalmopathy a median of about 5.9 months before onset, with 70% to 71% sensitivity and just under 75% specificity.

Amplification of TCR beta CDR3 regions was carried out from RNA transcripts. The first round of RT-PCR for the TCR CDR3 was performed with the HTBI primer set and the Qiagen OneStep RT-PCR kit. A second multiplex PCR round built the libraries, followed by size selection and purification. The libraries were sequenced on an Illumina HiSeq2000 using paired-end 100 bp reads. The original pipeline was this. Raw data were processed with SOAPnuke, discarding reads with adapters, uncalled bases, mean Phred below 15, or no exact constant-primer or identifier match. COPE v1.2.5 was used to merge the high-quality paired reads, and each unique nucleotide sequence was defined as a clonotype. MiTCR v1.1 was used to align clonotypes to the IMGT TRBV, TRBD and TRBJ reference segments. Only V-J combinations with frequency above 0.0001, covering about 99% of repertoires, were analysed. A TCS score was defined as the ratio between F50 (clonal expansion) and ExV (chaos), using BLOSUM62-based TCRdist between CDR3 peptides within each V-J. Welch's t-statistics and random forest reduced 500 to 650 V-J features to roughly 13, which were used in a naive Bayes classifier (R e1071). TCRdb reprocessed the public reads (quality trimming at Q25 with fastp, clone calling with MiXCR) and kept in-frame beta chains. Each CDR3 protein appears once, grouped with its most common genes and DNA. TCRdb, not the original authors, processed these V and J calls. The sample records 300,000 or so distinct CDR3 sequences, over 15% of which are singletons. The ten largest clones take up less than 70% of the sample.

Specimen: blood. This TCR was recovered from a woman aged 55-70 years with Graves' ophthalmopathy. This sequence uses TRBV20-1 and TRBJ2-3, with a weak D call of TRBD2 (5 bases match). The nucleotide sequence is given as TGCAGTGCTAGAGAAACTAGTAATAGAGATGCGCAGTATTTT. Its amino acids are CSARETSNRDAQYF.